Following are 11 T cell receptor beta chains from one sample sequenced in a study of cytomegalovirus exposure and HLA in healthy donors. Measured with immunoSEQ multiplex PCR; TCRdb has only the in-frame clones, and not every one. The table lists 150,000 to 200,000 clones, roughly 89% of them singletons. The sequenced sample was PBMCs. These receptors all come from a woman younger than 30 in good health and CMV-seropositive.

V is TRBV19 and J is TRBJ2-1, with TRBD2 identical over 9 bases. The V segment lost 5 bases and the J segment 4 bases; nucleotides outside the gene matches: 9. Per the germline V gene, CDR1 is LNHDA and CDR2 is SQIVND (reference sequence). The CDR3 is made up of 16 amino acids. CDR3 sequence: CASSSLVTSGYNEQFF. The CDR3 nucleotides read TGTGCCAGTAGTTCCCTGGTGACTAGCGGATACAATGAGCAGTTCTTC.

This sequence joins TRBV7-6 and TRBJ2-5; TRBD1 might be the D (5 bases). With 5 bases removed from V and 2 bases from J, the gap between germline ends came to 12 bases. This CDR3 has 14 amino acids. CDR1 and CDR2 (germline): SGHVS, FNYEAQ. DNA of the CDR3: TGTGCCAGCAGCCCTACAGGAATACAAGAGACCCAGTACTTC. Protein sequence: CASSPTGIQETQYF.

This clone was observed a handful of times. The chain couples TRBV19 to TRBJ1-5; unclear D gene. This CDR3 contains 14 residues. Trimming stripped 11 bases from V and 5 bases from J, with 19 bases between. Germline V gives CDR1 LNHDA, CDR2 SQIVND (reference sequence). In DNA form, the CDR3 reads TGTGCCTCGAGGGCGGCCCTACTGGATCAGCCCCAGCATTTT. This gives the protein CASRAALLDQPQHF.

The V and J genes are TRBV28 and TRBJ2-5, with TRBD1 as a possible D gene (6 bases). V was cut by 9 bases and J by 10 bases, with 21 bases left in between. The CDR3 extends over 13 amino acids. Germline V gene lookup returns CDR1 MDHEN and CDR2 SYDVKM. The CDR3 reads CASNTGFGEDQYF. Written as DNA, the CDR3 is TGTGCCAGTAATACAGGGTTCGGAGAAGACCAGTACTTC.

This chain connects TRBV5-6 to TRBJ2-3; D is unclear. This CDR3 region has 12 residues. CDR1 SGHDT and CDR2 YYEEEE come from the germline V gene. V lost 0 bases and J 5 bases, leaving 4 bases between the germline ends. CDR3 nucleotide sequence: TGTGCCAGCAGCTTGGCTCTAGATACGCAGTATTTT. It yields the protein CASSLALDTQYF.

This chain connects TRBV29-1 to TRBJ2-7, with a weak D call TRBD1 (6 bases). V was cut by 6 bases and J by 4 bases, with 22 bases left in between. Germline assignment: CDR1 SQVTM and CDR2 ANQGSEA. The length of the CDR3 is 15 residues. The CDR3 DNA follows: TGCAGCGTCCTCTACCCTTCAGGGGAAGGGTACGAGCAGTACTTC. Translation: CSVLYPSGEGYEQYF.

The rearrangement joins TRBV28 to TRBJ2-2; TRBD2 might be the D (6 bases). The CDR3 consists of 15 residues. CDR1 and CDR2 from the germline V gene are MDHEN and SYDVKM. Trimming shortened V by 1 base and J by 7 bases, and 13 bases separated the two germline ends. The CDR3 bases are TGTGCCAGCAGTTTATCGGGGGTCCGTGTCGGGGAGCTGTTTTTT. This sequence encodes CASSLSGVRVGELFF.

The chain recombines TRBV29-1 with TRBJ2-1; 12 positions agree with TRBD2. The junction had 6 bases not matched to a gene; V was cut back by 5 bases and J by 7 bases. CDR1 and CDR2 (germline): SQVTM, ANQGSEA. The CDR3 loop spans 14 amino acids. This CDR3 reads CSVSSGRAGNEQFF. CDR3 bases: TGCAGCGTTTCTAGCGGGAGGGCGGGGAATGAGCAGTTCTTC.

The rearrangement uses TRBV5-1 and TRBJ2-2; 7 bases map to TRBD2. V trimming: 0 bases; J trimming: 7 bases; junction bases outside the gene matches: 6. The CDR3 is 15 amino acids. Germline V gives CDR1 SGHRS, CDR2 YFSETQ. The CDR3 DNA is TGCGCCAGCAGCTTGGCCGGGGAGGGCGACGGGGAGCTGTTTTTT. It yields the protein CASSLAGEGDGELFF.

The chain recombines TRBV4-3 with TRBJ2-3; D ambiguous. V shed 2 bases and J shed 3 bases, with 9 bases lying between them. CDR1 and CDR2 (germline): LGHNA, YSLEER. The CDR3 covers 14 residues. The CDR3, as DNA: TGCGCCAGCAGCCAACAGTCCCTTACAGATACGCAGTATTTT. Translated: CASSQQSLTDTQYF.

V usage is TRBV6-1 and J usage is TRBJ1-1; tentative D call: TRBD1 (5 bases). Germline lookup yields CDR1 MNHNS and CDR2 SASEGT. CDR3 length: 15 residues. The ends were cut back, 8 bases at V and 1 base at J, with 17 bases in the middle. The CDR3 DNA is TGTGCCAGCTTCGCCAGATGGGGGGAGAACACTGAAGCTTTCTTT. Amino acid sequence: CASFARWGENTEAFF.